A selection of T cell receptor beta chains follows, all from one sample in a study of chemoradiotherapy in HPV16-positive cancers. Data came from immunoSEQ multiplex PCR; TCRdb stores just in-frame clones and leaves some out. The table has 1,500 or so clones, approximately 78% seen once. Sequences were derived from tumor tissue, sampled from a patient who underwent chemoradiotherapy. The receptors were sampled from a human donor with HPV-associated anogenital cancer. Both conserved end residues are part of each CDR3. A D gene is named only where the DNA matches it firmly. Size tells how often a clone was seen (once, few, many) or the class of an expanded clone, and some rows leave it out.

>-|-|TRBJ2-1|TRBV7-9
TGTGCCAGCAGCTTAGTGGGACTTAACAATGAGCAGTTCTTC
CASSLVGLNNEQFF
>-|once|TRBJ2-6|TRBV7-9
TGTGCCAGCAGCTTGGTCTCTGGGGCCAACGTCCTGACTTTC
CASSLVSGANVLTF
>TRBD2|few|TRBJ2-7|TRBV11-2
TGTGCCAGCAGCCCCGAAGATGGAGCGGGGAGATATTACGAGCAGTACTTC
CASSPEDGAGRYYEQYF
>TRBD2|-|TRBJ2-7|TRBV18
TGTGCCAGCTCGTCCGCCGGGACTAGCGGGTCCTACGAGCAGTACTTC
CASSSAGTSGSYEQYF
>-|-|TRBJ1-2|TRBV13
TGTGCCAGCAGCTTAGGCAGGGGTCCGGGTGATGGCTACACCTTC
CASSLGRGPGDGYTF
>TRBD1|-|TRBJ2-2|TRBV4-3
TGCGCCAGCAGCCGCGAGGGGGGACAGGTGAACACCGGGGAGCTGTTTTTT
CASSREGGQVNTGELFF
>-|-|TRBJ2-5|TRBV2
TGTGCCAGCAGTGAAAGCACGGCCCAAGAGACCCAGTACTTC
CASSESTAQETQYF
>-|-|TRBJ1-1|TRBV18
TGTGCCAGCTCACCACCAGGGGGTTTGAACACTGAAGCTTTCTTT
CASSPPGGLNTEAFF
>TRBD1|-|TRBJ2-5|TRBV30
TGTGCCGGGGCTACAGGGGGACAAGAGACCCAGTACTTC
CAGATGGQETQYF
>TRBD1|-|TRBJ2-5|TRBV7-9
TGTGCCAGCACCCTCGAGACAGGGAGCGAGACCCAGTACTTC
CASTLETGSETQYF
>TRBD2|-|TRBJ2-3|TRBV5-1
TGCGCCAGCACCCTGACGATAGCGGGAGATGGTGCAGATACGCAGTATTTT
CASTLTIAGDGADTQYF
>-|-|TRBJ2-7|TRBV5-1
TGCGCCAGCAGCCCAACTAGAGGTCACGAGCAGTACTTC
CASSPTRGHEQYF
>-|-|TRBJ1-1|TRBV19
TGTGCCAGTAGTACCGGGACGGGGAACACTGAAGCTTTCTTT
CASSTGTGNTEAFF
>TRBD2|-|TRBJ2-2|TRBV7-2
TGTGCCAGCAGCTTCGGGACTAGGACCGGGGAGCTGTTTTTT
CASSFGTRTGELFF
>TRBD1|-|TRBJ2-1|TRBV29-1
TGCAGCGTCCGAAATCTACAGGGGCCCCCTGAGCAGTTCTTC
CSVRNLQGPPEQFF
>-|-|TRBJ1-5|TRBV27
TGTGCCAGCGGCCGTTACTGGGGCGACGGCAATCAGCCCCAGCATTTT
CASGRYWGDGNQPQHF
>TRBD1|-|TRBJ1-1|TRBV7-9
TGTGCCGGATACCGGGACAGGGGTGGTTATACTGAAGCTTTCTTT
CAGYRDRGGYTEAFF
>-|-|TRBJ1-4|TRBV5-1
TGCGCCAGCAGCTTGAACGAGGCAGGGGTTGGTGAAAAACTGTTTTTT
CASSLNEAGVGEKLFF
>-|few|TRBJ1-2|TRBV6-5
TGTGCCAGCAGGCCCGTCGGAAGCTATGGCTACACCTTC
CASRPVGSYGYTF
>TRBD1|-|TRBJ1-3|TRBV7-2
TGTGCCAGCAGCTCGCAGGGGGCCATCTCTGGAAACACCATATATTTT
CASSSQGAISGNTIYF
>-|-|TRBJ1-3|TRBV28
TGTGCCAGCAGAGGGCGCAGGAACACCATATATTTT
CASRGRRNTIYF
>-|-|TRBJ2-3|TRBV7-9
TGTGCCAGCAGCTTAGCGGGGTGGGCTCTCACAGATACGCAGTATTTT
CASSLAGWALTDTQYF
>-|once|TRBJ2-3|TRBV5-1
TGCGCCAGCAGCTTGGGTGGGAGGTCAGATACGCAGTATTTT
CASSLGGRSDTQYF
>-|-|TRBJ2-2|TRBV4-1
TGCGCCAGCAGCCACGGACAACTGAACACCGGGGAGCTGTTTTTT
CASSHGQLNTGELFF
>-|-|TRBJ1-1|TRBV6-5
TGTGCCAGCAGTTACTCGCGGGACTACTGGGCTGAAGCTTTCTTT
CASSYSRDYWAEAFF
>-|-|TRBJ1-1|TRBV7-3
TGTGCCAGCAGCTTCGCCATGAACACTGAAGCTTTCTTT
CASSFAMNTEAFF
>-|-|TRBJ1-3|TRBV2
TGTGCCAGCAGTGCCCTCGATCTATCAGGGGTGGCAAACACCATATATTTT
CASSALDLSGVANTIYF
>TRBD1|-|TRBJ2-2|TRBV15
TGTGCCACCAGCAGAGATCGAATGGGACAGGGGGCCGGCGGGGAGCTGTTTTTT
CATSRDRMGQGAGGELFF
>-|-|TRBJ2-1|TRBV5-5
TGTGCCAGCGGTCTTTTCGATGTAGACAATGAGCAGTTCTTC
CASGLFDVDNEQFF
>TRBD1|-|TRBJ1-5|TRBV5-5
TGTGCCAGCAGCTTGGAAGGGGGCGGACAGCCCCAGCATTTT
CASSLEGGGQPQHF
>TRBD1|few|TRBJ1-1|TRBV28
TGTGCCAGCAGTTCCCAGGGGGCAGGGAACACTGAAGCTTTCTTT
CASSSQGAGNTEAFF
>-|-|TRBJ1-2|TRBV7-3
TGTGCCAGCAGCCCTCGTGGCTCGGGCCTAGCTAACTATGGCTACACCTTC
CASSPRGSGLANYGYTF
>-|-|TRBJ2-6|TRBV2
TGTGCCAGCAGTGGGGACGGGGCTGGGGCCAACGTCCTGACTTTC
CASSGDGAGANVLTF
>-|once|TRBJ1-1|TRBV5-4
TGTGCCAGCAGCCCCCGGGCAGGGCGGTACGCTTTCTTT
CASSPRAGRYAFF
>-|-|TRBJ2-2|TRBV7-8
TGTGCCAGCAGCTTGCTGAGGATTGTGAACACCGGGGAGCTGTTTTTT
CASSLLRIVNTGELFF
>TRBD1|-|TRBJ2-7|TRBV7-9
TGTGCCAGCAGCTTAGAAACAGGGGACTACGAGCAGTACTTC
CASSLETGDYEQYF
>TRBD1|-|TRBJ2-2|TRBV11-3
TGTGCCAGCAGCTTAGATGGGGACAGTACCGGGGAGCTGTTTTTT
CASSLDGDSTGELFF
>-|-|TRBJ1-1|TRBV11-2
TGTGCCAGCAGCTTAGATCCCGGATTAACTGAAGCTTTCTTT
CASSLDPGLTEAFF
>-|-|TRBJ1-1|TRBV5-6
TGTGCCAGCTCCCGCCAGGCTGAAGCTTTCTTT
CASSRQAEAFF
>TRBD2|few|TRBJ2-7|TRBV5-6
TGTGCCAGCAGCTCGGGACTATCCTCCTACGAGCAGTACTTC
CASSSGLSSYEQYF
>TRBD1|-|TRBJ1-3|TRBV30
TGTGCCTGGAAACAGGGGGCTGGAAACACCATATATTTT
CAWKQGAGNTIYF
>-|-|TRBJ1-3|TRBV5-1
TGCGCCAGCAGCTTGGACTATTCCTCTGGAAACACCATATATTTT
CASSLDYSSGNTIYF
>-|-|TRBJ1-3|TRBV7-9
TGTGCCAGCAGCCACGGGGGGGCTAGGGGATTCCGGAACACCATATATTTT
CASSHGGARGFRNTIYF
>-|-|TRBJ1-3|TRBV10-3
TGTGCCATCAGCATACAGGGTGAAGCTGGAAACACCATATATTTT
CAISIQGEAGNTIYF
>-|-|TRBJ1-5|TRBV6-1
TGTGCCAGCGGGCACGATCAGCCCCAGCATTTT
CASGHDQPQHF
>-|-|TRBJ1-2|TRBV7-2
TGTGCCAGCAGCTTAACCCCAGGGGAGGCTTGGGTATATGGCTACACCTTC
CASSLTPGEAWVYGYTF
>-|-|TRBJ2-3|TRBV5-8
TGTGCCAGCAGCATTGGAGCCGGGACTTTGAACACAGATACGCAGTATTTT
CASSIGAGTLNTDTQYF
>TRBD1|-|TRBJ1-5|TRBV27
TGTGCCAGCAGCCCTCGATTCGGGACAGGTCCTTTGGGTAATCAGCCCCAGCATTTT
CASSPRFGTGPLGNQPQHF
>TRBD2|-|TRBJ2-3|TRBV4-3
TGCGCCAGCAGCCGATTAGCGGGAAACACAGATACGCAGTATTTT
CASSRLAGNTDTQYF
>TRBD1|-|TRBJ2-7|TRBV28
TGTGCCAGCAGCCGGACAGGGGACTACGAGCAGTACTTC
CASSRTGDYEQYF
>-|-|TRBJ2-7|TRBV11-3
TGTGCCAGCAGCTTAGAGGGGGACTCCTACGAGCAGTACTTC
CASSLEGDSYEQYF